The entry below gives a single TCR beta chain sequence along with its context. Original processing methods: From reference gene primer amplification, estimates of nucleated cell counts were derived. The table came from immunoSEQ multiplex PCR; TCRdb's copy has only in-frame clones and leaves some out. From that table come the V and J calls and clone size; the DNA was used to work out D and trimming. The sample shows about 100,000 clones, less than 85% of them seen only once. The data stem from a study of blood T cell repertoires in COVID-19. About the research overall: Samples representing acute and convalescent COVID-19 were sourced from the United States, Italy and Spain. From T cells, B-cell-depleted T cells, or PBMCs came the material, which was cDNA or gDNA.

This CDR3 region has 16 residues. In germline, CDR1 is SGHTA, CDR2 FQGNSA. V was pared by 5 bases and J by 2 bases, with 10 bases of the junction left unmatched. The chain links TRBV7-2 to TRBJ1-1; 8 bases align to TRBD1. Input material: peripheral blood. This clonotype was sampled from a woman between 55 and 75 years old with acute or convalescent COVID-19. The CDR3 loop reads CASSPPKGQGNTEAFF. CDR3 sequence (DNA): TGTGCCAGCAGCCCCCCTAAAGGACAGGGTAACACTGAAGCTTTCTTT.